A selection of T cell receptor beta chains follows, all from one sample in a study of blood T cell repertoires in COVID-19. Profiled with immunoSEQ multiplex PCR; TCRdb holds only in-frame clones, not every one. The sample has about 160,000 clones, approximately 90% seen once. The sample consisted of peripheral blood. Source of these receptors: a man aged 18 to 29 with acute or convalescent COVID-19. CDR3s include the opening cysteine and the closing phenylalanine or tryptophan. D genes are given only for firm matches. Only part of the rows carry a size: once, few, many, or a class if the clone is expanded.

size	D	J	V	CDR3	DNA
NA	TRBD2	TRBJ2-1	TRBV6-5	CASSYGGGRINEQFF	TGTGCCAGCAGTTACGGGGGGGGGAGAATCAATGAGCAGTTCTTC
NA	NA	TRBJ1-1	TRBV5-4	CASSFAPQTGSEAFF	TGTGCCAGCAGCTTTGCCCCTCAAACAGGGTCTGAAGCTTTCTTT
NA	NA	TRBJ1-3	TRBV2	CASQGGGSGNTIYF	TGTGCCAGCCAGGGAGGGGGCTCTGGAAACACCATATATTTT
NA	NA	TRBJ2-3	TRBV5-4	CASSARLAPSTDTQYF	TGTGCCAGCAGCGCCCGTCTAGCGCCGAGCACAGATACGCAGTATTTT
NA	NA	TRBJ1-2	TRBV12-3/TRBV12-4	CASSSRVGYTF	TGTGCCAGCAGTTCCAGGGTCGGCTACACCTTC
NA	NA	TRBJ1-5	TRBV7-9	CASSLGTENNQPQHF	TGTGCCAGCAGCTTAGGGACAGAGAATAATCAGCCCCAGCATTTT
NA	TRBD1	TRBJ2-1	TRBV5-1	CASSHRGPPYNEQFF	TGCGCCAGCAGCCACAGGGGGCCACCCTACAATGAGCAGTTCTTC
NA	TRBD1	TRBJ2-3	TRBV29-1	CSVWDRGITDTQYF	TGCAGCGTCTGGGACAGGGGAATCACAGATACGCAGTATTTT
once	TRBD1	TRBJ2-7	TRBV19	CASSIRTGLTYEQYF	TGTGCCAGTAGTATCAGGACAGGACTTACCTACGAGCAGTACTTC
NA	NA	TRBJ2-1	TRBV9	CASSVTGWENEQFF	TGTGCCAGCAGCGTAACGGGTTGGGAGAATGAGCAGTTCTTC
NA	TRBD1	TRBJ1-4	TRBV18	CASSPERTGGNEKLFF	TGTGCCAGCTCACCAGAGAGGACAGGGGGTAATGAAAAACTGTTTTTT
few	NA	TRBJ1-5	TRBV3-1/TRBV3-2	CASSQGAPNQPQHF	TGTGCCAGCAGCCAGGGGGCACCGAATCAGCCCCAGCATTTT
NA	TRBD1	TRBJ1-4	TRBV19	CASSRDRGREKLFF	TGTGCCAGTAGTAGGGACAGGGGGAGAGAAAAACTGTTTTTT
NA	NA	TRBJ2-7	TRBV18	CASSPQGAPGTYEQYF	TGTGCCAGCTCACCACAAGGGGCTCCTGGAACCTACGAGCAGTACTTC
NA	NA	TRBJ1-2	TRBV13	CASSWGVQAIYGYTF	TGTGCCAGCAGCTGGGGTGTACAGGCTATCTATGGCTACACCTTC
NA	TRBD1	TRBJ1-1	TRBV9	CASSERTGGLNTEAFF	TGTGCCAGCAGCGAACGGACAGGGGGCTTGAACACTGAAGCTTTCTTT
NA	TRBD2	TRBJ2-2	TRBV12-5	CASGLLGLANTGELFF	TGTGCTAGTGGTTTGCTGGGACTAGCGAACACCGGGGAGCTGTTTTTT
NA	TRBD1	TRBJ1-3	TRBV7-9	CASSPQGGAGNTIYF	TGTGCCAGCAGTCCACAGGGGGGAGCTGGAAACACCATATATTTT
NA	NA	TRBJ1-1	TRBV3-1/TRBV3-2	CASSQRLAGKGTEAFF	TGTGCCAGCAGCCAACGATTGGCAGGGAAGGGTACTGAAGCTTTCTTT
NA	NA	TRBJ2-3	TRBV6-4	CASSEQPRGTDTQYF	TGTGCCAGCAGTGAACAGCCGCGAGGCACAGATACGCAGTATTTT
NA	TRBD1	TRBJ2-5	TRBV9	CASSARQGVQETQYF	TGTGCCAGCAGCGCCAGACAGGGGGTCCAAGAGACCCAGTACTTC
NA	TRBD1	TRBJ1-1	TRBV29-1	CSVANPGQGMNTEAFF	TGCAGCGTCGCAAATCCGGGACAGGGGATGAACACTGAAGCTTTCTTT
NA	TRBD2	TRBJ2-1	TRBV11-2	CASSSRTSDDEQFF	TGTGCCAGCAGCTCCAGGACTAGCGACGATGAGCAGTTCTTC
NA	NA	TRBJ1-1	TRBV19	CASSTTGLQTEAFF	TGTGCCAGTAGTACTACAGGGTTACAGACTGAAGCTTTCTTT
NA	NA	TRBJ2-1	TRBV27	CASSPREVSGNEQFF	TGTGCCAGCAGTCCCCGAGAGGTCTCGGGCAATGAGCAGTTCTTC
NA	TRBD1	TRBJ1-2	TRBV9	CASSLRPGTGGNYGYTF	TGTGCCAGCAGCCTGCGCCCCGGGACAGGGGGCAACTATGGCTACACCTTC
NA	TRBD2	TRBJ2-1	TRBV30	CAWSVLRGAGAYNEQFF	TGTGCCTGGAGTGTATTAAGAGGAGCGGGAGCCTACAATGAGCAGTTCTTC
once	TRBD1	TRBJ1-5	TRBV19	CASSTIPGQGIQPQHF	TGTGCCAGTAGTACCATACCGGGACAGGGGATCCAGCCCCAGCATTTT
NA	NA	TRBJ2-1	TRBV24-1	CATRGRGGNEQFF	TGTGCCACCCGGGGCAGGGGTGGGAATGAGCAGTTCTTC
NA	NA	TRBJ1-5	TRBV6-5	CASTAGDGGVQPQHF	TGTGCCAGCACCGCGGGTGACGGAGGGGTTCAGCCCCAGCATTTT
NA	NA	TRBJ1-1	TRBV19	CASIPGGKENTEAFF	TGTGCCAGTATCCCTGGGGGGAAGGAGAACACTGAAGCTTTCTTT
NA	TRBD1	TRBJ1-5	TRBV4-1	CASSQDGQGLNQPQHF	TGCGCCAGCAGCCAAGACGGACAGGGGCTCAATCAGCCCCAGCATTTT
NA	NA	TRBJ1-2	TRBV10-2	CASSAQGRSAGYTF	TGCGCCAGCAGTGCACAGGGAAGGTCAGCTGGCTACACCTTC
NA	TRBD1	TRBJ1-2	TRBV7-8	CASSLRLGQGSRYGYTF	TGTGCCAGCAGCTTAAGATTGGGACAGGGATCTCGGTATGGCTACACCTTC
NA	NA	TRBJ2-3	TRBV24-1	CATSDSSVTDTQYF	TGTGCCACCAGTGATTCCTCAGTCACAGATACGCAGTATTTT
NA	TRBD2	TRBJ2-5	TRBV19	CASSRTRRQETQYF	TGTGCCAGTAGTAGGACTAGGAGGCAAGAGACCCAGTACTTC
NA	TRBD1	TRBJ1-2	TRBV9	CASGGTGVGYTF	TGTGCCAGCGGGGGGACAGGGGTCGGCTACACCTTC
NA	NA	TRBJ1-2	TRBV9	CASSGERGGYTF	TGTGCCAGCAGCGGGGAAAGAGGGGGCTACACCTTC
NA	NA	TRBJ1-1	TRBV2	CASSPTLQKEAFF	TGTGCCAGCAGCCCTACCTTACAGAAAGAAGCTTTCTTT
many	NA	TRBJ1-1	TRBV2	CASSPRGSNTEAFF	TGTGCCAGCAGTCCCCGGGGAAGTAACACTGAAGCTTTCTTT
NA	NA	TRBJ1-4	TRBV15	CATSRDQGSLGEKLFF	TGTGCCACCAGCAGAGATCAGGGGAGCCTTGGGGAAAAACTGTTTTTT
NA	NA	TRBJ2-1	TRBV24-1	CATSDRRGNYNEQFF	TGTGCCACCAGTGATCGAAGGGGGAACTACAATGAGCAGTTCTTC
NA	NA	TRBJ1-5	TRBV6-5	CASASRTDHNQPQHF	TGTGCCAGCGCGTCGAGGACAGACCACAATCAGCCCCAGCATTTT
NA	TRBD2	TRBJ2-1	TRBV2	CASTQSGGYNEQFF	TGTGCCAGCACCCAGAGCGGGGGGTACAATGAGCAGTTCTTC
NA	NA	TRBJ2-1	TRBV13	CASSLRSRTSSYNEQFF	TGTGCCAGCAGCTTACGGTCAAGAACTAGCTCCTACAATGAGCAGTTCTTC
NA	TRBD1	TRBJ1-6	TRBV19	CASDLGTVNSPLHF	TGTGCCAGCGACCTCGGGACAGTCAATTCACCCCTCCACTTT
NA	NA	TRBJ2-3	TRBV15	CATSREVAEDTQYF	TGTGCCACCAGCAGAGAAGTTGCAGAAGATACGCAGTATTTT
NA	NA	TRBJ1-4	TRBV27	CASSRTGLNEKLFF	TGTGCCAGCAGTCGGACCGGACTTAATGAAAAACTGTTTTTT